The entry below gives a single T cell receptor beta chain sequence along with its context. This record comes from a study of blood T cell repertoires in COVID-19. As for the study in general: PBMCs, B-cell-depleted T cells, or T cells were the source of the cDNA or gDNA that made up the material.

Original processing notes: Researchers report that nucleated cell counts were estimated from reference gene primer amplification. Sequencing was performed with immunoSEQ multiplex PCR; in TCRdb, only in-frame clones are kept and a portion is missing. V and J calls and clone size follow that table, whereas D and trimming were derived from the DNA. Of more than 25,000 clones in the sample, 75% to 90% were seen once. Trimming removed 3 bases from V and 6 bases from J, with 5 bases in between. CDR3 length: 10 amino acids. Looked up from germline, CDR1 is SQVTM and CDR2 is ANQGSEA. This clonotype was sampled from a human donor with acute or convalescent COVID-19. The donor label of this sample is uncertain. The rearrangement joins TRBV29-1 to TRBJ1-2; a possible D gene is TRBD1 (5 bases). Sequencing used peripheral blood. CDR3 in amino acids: CSVDRDGYTF. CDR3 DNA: TGCAGCGTTGACAGGGATGGCTACACCTTC.